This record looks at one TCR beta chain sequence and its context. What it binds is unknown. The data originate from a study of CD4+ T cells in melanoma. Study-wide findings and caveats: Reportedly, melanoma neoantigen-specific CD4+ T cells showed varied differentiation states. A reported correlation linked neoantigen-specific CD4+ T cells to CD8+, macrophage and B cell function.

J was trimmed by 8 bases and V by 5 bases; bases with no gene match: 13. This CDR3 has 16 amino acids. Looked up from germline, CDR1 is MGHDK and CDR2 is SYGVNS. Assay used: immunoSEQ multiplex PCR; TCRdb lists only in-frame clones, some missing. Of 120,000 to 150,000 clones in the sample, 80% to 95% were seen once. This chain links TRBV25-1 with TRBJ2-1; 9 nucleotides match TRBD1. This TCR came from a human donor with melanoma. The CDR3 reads CASSLGRSGQGDEQFF. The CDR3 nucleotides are TGTGCCAGCAGTCTTGGCCGGTCGGGACAGGGAGATGAGCAGTTCTTC. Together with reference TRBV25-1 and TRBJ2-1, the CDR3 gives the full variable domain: EADIYQTPRYLVIGTGKKITLECSQTMGHDKMYWYQQDPGMELHLIHYSYGVNSTEKGDLSSESTVSRIRTEHFPLTLESARPSHTSQYLCASSLGRSGQGDEQFFGPGTRLTVL.